This T cell receptor (beta chain) came from a study of OX40 agonist ivuxolimab in advanced cancers. Study as a whole: Patients were treated with intravenous ivuxolimab, dosed at 0.01 to 10 mg/kg and infused every 2 weeks.

Trimming left V 0 bases short and J 4 bases short, with 15 bases between. The germline CDR1 and CDR2 sequences are SGDLS and YYNGEE. The CDR3 runs 16 residues. Drawing of blood for sampling happened at baseline, at cycle 4 day 1, and at cycle 7 day 1. Whole-study findings and limits: Normalized T-cell clonal expansion was also low in a subset of nonresponders. Patients with a partial response at 0.1-3.0 mg/kg had among the lowest clonal expansion.

Assay used: immunoSEQ multiplex PCR; TCRdb lists only in-frame clones, some missing. The sample contains 70,000 to 95,000 clones, roughly nine tenths of which appear only once. In regard to this clone: Its antigen is unknown.

This chain uses TRBV9 with TRBJ2-3, with D perhaps TRBD2 (6 bases). This specimen was CD4+ or CD8+ T cells sorted from blood, taken in a trial of the OX40 agonist ivuxolimab. The TCR sequence derives from an adult with an advanced solid tumor such as melanoma, head and neck, liver or kidney cancer. In DNA form, the CDR3 reads TGTGCCAGCAGCGTAGGGAGCGGGTTTGTCGCAGATACGCAGTATTTT. Its protein is CASSVGSGFVADTQYF.